This entry lists 15 T cell receptor beta chains sequenced from one sample in a study of OX40 agonist ivuxolimab in advanced cancers. The table came from immunoSEQ multiplex PCR; TCRdb's copy has only in-frame clones and leaves some out. The sample lists about 55,000 clones, roughly 86% occurring once. Sequenced material: CD4+ or CD8+ T cells sorted from blood, taken in a trial of the OX40 agonist ivuxolimab. These receptor sequences come from an adult with an advanced solid tumor such as melanoma, head and neck, liver or kidney cancer.

The V call is TRBV5-6, the J call TRBJ2-7; D is perhaps TRBD1 or TRBD2 (5 bases each). Germline CDR1 and CDR2: SGHDT and YYEEEE. This CDR3 has 15 residues. Trimming shortened V by 5 bases and J by 3 bases, and 18 bases separated the two germline ends. The DNA for the CDR3 is TGTGCCAGCAGAAACCGGGACGGCAGAGTCTACGAGCAGTACTTC. Its translation is CASRNRDGRVYEQYF.

The chain links TRBV27 to TRBJ1-5; TRBD1 might be the D (6 bases). Germline CDR1 MNHEY, CDR2 SMNVEV (reference sequence). Trimming removed 6 bases at V and 6 bases at J, with 15 bases between. The CDR3 covers 14 residues. The CDR3 DNA reads as TGTGCCAGCAGAGACCAGGGGTCGAGTCAGCCCCAGCATTTT. It is translated as CASRDQGSSQPQHF.

The CDR3 region has the DNA TGTGCCAGCAGAGGGACAGGAAAATATCAGCCCCAGCATTTT. Residues: CASRGTGKYQPQHF. The rearrangement uses TRBV6-1 and TRBJ1-5; 8 bases map to TRBD1. CDR3 length equals 14 residues. In germline, CDR1 is MNHNS, CDR2 SASEGT. J was trimmed by 5 bases and V by 6 bases; bases with no gene match: 6.

The rearrangement links TRBV19 to TRBJ1-5; the D gene is possibly TRBD1 (6 bases). CDR3 length: 14 residues. The germline gives CDR1 LNHDA, CDR2 SQIVND (reference sequence). Trimming stripped 0 bases from V and 4 bases from J, with 7 bases between. In nucleotides, the CDR3 is TGTGCCAGTAGTATAGAAGGACAGAATCAGCCCCAGCATTTT. Amino acids: CASSIEGQNQPQHF.

This chain connects TRBV4-2 to TRBJ2-2; D possibly corresponds to TRBD2 (6 bases). Deletions cut 0 bases from V and 5 bases from J, with 13 bases between. CDR3 length: 16 amino acids. CDR1 and CDR2 (germline): LGHNA, YNFKEQ. Here the CDR3 reads CASSQEQGGWTGELFF. The CDR3 nucleotides are TGTGCCAGCAGCCAAGAGCAGGGAGGATGGACCGGGGAGCTGTTTTTT.

The rearrangement links TRBV7-9 to TRBJ1-2; 10 bases line up with TRBD1. V gave up 1 base and J gave up 7 bases; unmatched junction bases: 9. Germline CDR1 is SEHNR and CDR2 is FQNEAQ (reference sequence). The CDR3 is made up of 16 amino acids. CDR3 sequence: CASSLDVVTGGVGYTF. In nucleotides, the CDR3 is TGTGCCAGCAGCTTAGATGTGGTGACAGGGGGCGTTGGCTACACCTTC.

The J gene is TRBJ1-5, the V gene TRBV9; D is undetermined. The CDR3 totals 13 residues. Trimming left V 4 bases short and J 6 bases short, with 11 bases between. From germline, CDR1 is SGDLS and CDR2 YYNGEE. The CDR3 coding sequence is TGTGCCAGCAGCCCTTACTTGGGTCAGCCCCAGCATTTT. Encoded protein: CASSPYLGQPQHF.

This clone came up a few times. The chain links TRBV28 to TRBJ1-5; unclear D gene. With 7 bases removed from V and 6 bases from J, the gap between germline ends came to 16 bases. The germline gives CDR1 MDHEN, CDR2 SYDVKM. The length of the CDR3 is 14 residues. The CDR3 loop reads CASKIEGGGQPQHF. The CDR3 nucleotides read TGTGCCAGCAAGATTGAAGGTGGAGGTCAGCCCCAGCATTTT.

V is TRBV7-9 and J is TRBJ1-2; TRBD1 might be the D (6 bases). CDR3 length equals 13 residues. Germline V lookup: CDR1 SEHNR, CDR2 FQNEAQ (reference sequence). The V and J ends lost 5 bases and 5 bases respectively, with 12 bases between them. In DNA, the CDR3 is TGTGCCAGCAGCCCGGACAGTTTATATGGCTACACCTTC. Its protein product is CASSPDSLYGYTF.

V is TRBV5-6 and J is TRBJ1-1; D gene uncertain. The germline gives CDR1 SGHDT, CDR2 YYEEEE. Trimming removed 0 bases from V and 9 bases from J, with 9 bases in between. The CDR3 contains 12 residues. CDR3 nucleotides: TGTGCCAGCAGCTTGGCGGAGACACAAGCTTTCTTT. Residues: CASSLAETQAFF. Based on the CDR3 plus reference TRBV5-6 and TRBJ1-1, the full variable domain is DAGVTQSPTHLIKTRGQQVTLRCSPKSGHDTVSWYQQALGQGPQFIFQYYEEEERQRGNFPDRFSGHQFPNYSSELNVNALLLGDSALYLCASSLAETQAFFGQGTRLTVV.

This clone was recorded only once. J is TRBJ2-1 and V is TRBV7-9; D could derive from TRBD1 or TRBD2 (5 bases each). The V gene's germline CDR1 is SEHNR and CDR2 FQNEAQ (reference sequence). The ends were cut back, 1 base at V and 8 bases at J, with 15 bases in the middle. CDR3 length: 15 residues. This CDR3 is CASSLVLVGDDEQFF. The CDR3 nucleotides read TGTGCCAGCAGCTTAGTCCTAGTGGGGGACGATGAGCAGTTCTTC.

This clone appeared a single time. The chain recombines TRBV7-9 with TRBJ2-7; a weak D match, TRBD2 (7 bases). The germline gives CDR1 SEHNR, CDR2 FQNEAQ (reference sequence). There are 15 residues in the CDR3. The V end lost 4 bases, the J end lost 5 bases, and 18 bases lay between the germline ends. The DNA of the CDR3 is TGTGCCAGCAGCTCGACTAGTGGGGGGGCCGACGAGCAGTACTTC. It codes for CASSSTSGGADEQYF.

The rearrangement links TRBV16 to TRBJ1-1; 7 bases fit TRBD1. Germline V gives CDR1 KGHSY, CDR2 FQNENV. The CDR3 length is 16 residues. V gave up 2 bases and J gave up 5 bases; unmatched junction bases: 11. This CDR3 is CASSQGPRDRATEAFF. The CDR3 DNA is TGTGCCAGCAGCCAAGGACCCCGCGACAGGGCTACTGAAGCTTTCTTT.

The chain recombines TRBV5-6 with TRBJ1-4, with unresolved D. With 4 bases removed from V and 8 bases from J, the gap between germline ends came to 18 bases. The CDR3 length is 15 residues. The germline V gene encodes CDR1 SGHDT and CDR2 YYEEEE. Written as DNA, the CDR3 is TGTGCCAGCAGCGAACGACCAGGCCTTTGGGAAAAACTGTTTTTT. It yields the protein CASSERPGLWEKLFF.

The genes are TRBV27 and TRBJ2-3; possibly TRBD1 or TRBD2 for D (5 bases each). Germline V gene data show CDR1 as MNHEY and CDR2 as SMNVEV (reference sequence). This CDR3 is built from 12 residues. V lost 4 bases, J lost 8 bases, and 10 bases lay in between. CDR3 sequence: CASSWGFGTQYF. CDR3 DNA: TGTGCCAGCAGTTGGGGGTTCGGTACGCAGTATTTT.